These T cell receptor beta chains were read from a single sample in a study of T-cell reconstitution after alpha-beta-depleted transplantation in children. One entry per CDR3 protein results from TCRdb running MiXCR on the PCR reads. The table lists under 750,000 distinct CDR3 sequences, 20% to 25% of them singletons, with roughly an eighth in the top ten. The material sequenced was PBMCs, mostly from graft donor cells, taken 360 days after TCRalphabeta/CD19-depleted stem cell transplant. All receptors come from a boy less than two years old who had a stem cell transplant for acute myeloid leukemia, so the T cells may come from the graft donor. Both conserved end residues are part of each CDR3. Fields, in order: clone size, D gene, J gene, V gene, CDR3 protein, CDR3 DNA. The D gene is left open where the match is weak. Rows may omit the clone size; those that give it use once, few, many or a size class.

clone size: -
D gene: TRBD1
J gene: TRBJ2-3
V gene: TRBV12-3/TRBV12-4
CDR3 protein: CASSKPDRGTDTQYF
CDR3 DNA: TGTGCCAGCAGCAAACCGGACAGGGGTACAGATACGCAGTATTTT

clone size: -
D gene: -
J gene: TRBJ2-1
V gene: TRBV7-6
CDR3 protein: CASSLALANNEQFF
CDR3 DNA: TGTGCCAGCAGCTTAGCACTAGCAAACAATGAGCAGTTCTTC

clone size: many
D gene: TRBD1
J gene: TRBJ1-1
V gene: TRBV5-1
CDR3 protein: CASSSSTRQGAEAFF
CDR3 DNA: TGCGCCAGCAGCTCCTCAACCCGACAGGGAGCTGAAGCTTTCTTT

clone size: many
D gene: -
J gene: TRBJ2-4
V gene: TRBV12-3/TRBV12-4
CDR3 protein: CASSEPGGSGSNIQYF
CDR3 DNA: TGTGCCAGCAGTGAGCCAGGGGGGTCGGGGAGTAACATTCAGTACTTC

clone size: -
D gene: -
J gene: TRBJ2-5
V gene: TRBV27
CDR3 protein: CASRGVYQETQYF
CDR3 DNA: TGTGCCAGCAGAGGGGTATACCAAGAGACCCAGTACTTC

clone size: -
D gene: -
J gene: TRBJ1-4
V gene: TRBV30
CDR3 protein: CAGLQGRSEKLFF
CDR3 DNA: TGTGCCGGCCTCCAGGGGAGGAGTGAAAAACTGTTTTTT

clone size: -
D gene: TRBD1
J gene: TRBJ2-2
V gene: TRBV6-5
CDR3 protein: CASSYRIRTGWRWTGELFF
CDR3 DNA: TGTGCCAGCAGTTACAGGATCCGGACAGGGTGGAGGTGGACCGGGGAGCTGTTTTTT

clone size: -
D gene: TRBD1
J gene: TRBJ2-3
V gene: TRBV9
CDR3 protein: CASSSAREGAFVTDTQYF
CDR3 DNA: TGTGCCAGCAGCTCGGCCCGAGAGGGGGCGTTTGTCACAGATACGCAGTATTTT

clone size: -
D gene: -
J gene: TRBJ2-3
V gene: TRBV20-1
CDR3 protein: CSAHPVSSTDTQYF
CDR3 DNA: TGCAGTGCCCACCCTGTATCTAGCACAGATACGCAGTATTTT

clone size: -
D gene: TRBD1
J gene: TRBJ2-7
V gene: TRBV24-1
CDR3 protein: CATSDLSDRPNSYEQYF
CDR3 DNA: TGTGCCACCAGTGATTTGTCGGACAGGCCAAACTCCTACGAGCAGTACTTC

clone size: -
D gene: TRBD2
J gene: TRBJ2-1
V gene: TRBV20-1
CDR3 protein: CSAHYLSLAGGPYNEQFF
CDR3 DNA: TGCAGTGCCCATTACCTCAGCCTAGCGGGGGGCCCCTACAATGAGCAGTTCTTC

clone size: -
D gene: -
J gene: TRBJ1-1
V gene: TRBV11-2
CDR3 protein: CASSLEGQASSVYVEAFF
CDR3 DNA: TGTGCCAGCAGCTTAGAGGGCCAGGCCTCCAGTGTATATGTAGAAGCTTTCTTT

clone size: -
D gene: TRBD2
J gene: TRBJ2-1
V gene: TRBV2
CDR3 protein: CASRPSTGGPNEQFF
CDR3 DNA: TGTGCCAGCAGGCCCTCTACGGGGGGGCCAAATGAGCAGTTCTTC

clone size: many
D gene: TRBD1
J gene: TRBJ1-4
V gene: TRBV29-1
CDR3 protein: CSVVGQGSEKLFF
CDR3 DNA: TGCAGCGTTGTCGGACAGGGGAGCGAAAAACTGTTTTTT

clone size: few
D gene: TRBD1
J gene: TRBJ1-4
V gene: TRBV20-1
CDR3 protein: CSANPGQGTNEKLFF
CDR3 DNA: TGCAGTGCTAATCCGGGACAGGGTACTAATGAAAAACTGTTTTTT

clone size: -
D gene: TRBD1
J gene: TRBJ2-5
V gene: TRBV11-1
CDR3 protein: CASSLYRGDASTRETQYF
CDR3 DNA: TGTGCTAGCAGCTTGTACAGGGGGGACGCTTCCACGAGAGAGACCCAGTACTTC

clone size: few
D gene: -
J gene: TRBJ1-1
V gene: TRBV4-2
CDR3 protein: CASSQFGPNTEAFF
CDR3 DNA: TGTGCCAGCAGCCAATTCGGGCCCAACACTGAAGCTTTCTTT

clone size: few
D gene: -
J gene: TRBJ2-1
V gene: TRBV4-1
CDR3 protein: CASSHRPHRAYNEQFF
CDR3 DNA: TGCGCCAGCAGCCATCGACCGCACCGCGCCTACAATGAGCAGTTCTTC

clone size: -
D gene: -
J gene: TRBJ1-3
V gene: TRBV6-5
CDR3 protein: CASSYGSGHLSGNTIYF
CDR3 DNA: TGTGCCAGCAGTTACGGGTCAGGGCACCTCTCTGGAAACACCATATATTTT

clone size: many
D gene: TRBD1
J gene: TRBJ2-5
V gene: TRBV20-1
CDR3 protein: CSADGTGKETQYF
CDR3 DNA: TGCAGTGCTGACGGGACAGGCAAAGAGACCCAGTACTTC

clone size: many
D gene: -
J gene: TRBJ2-7
V gene: TRBV28
CDR3 protein: CASSPDGGPPDTTRAYEQYF
CDR3 DNA: TGTGCCAGCAGTCCCGACGGGGGCCCTCCCGACACTACCAGAGCCTACGAGCAGTACTTC

clone size: few
D gene: TRBD2
J gene: TRBJ2-1
V gene: TRBV5-6
CDR3 protein: CASSLAGTSGGPSYNEQFF
CDR3 DNA: TGTGCCAGCAGCTTGGCCGGGACTAGCGGGGGGCCTTCCTACAATGAGCAGTTCTTC

clone size: -
D gene: -
J gene: TRBJ2-5
V gene: TRBV6-6
CDR3 protein: CASSYGWWETQYF
CDR3 DNA: TGTGCCAGCAGTTACGGTTGGTGGGAGACCCAGTACTTC